The sequence of this T cell receptor beta chain was determined in a study of blood T cell repertoires in COVID-19. Libraries were prepared by immunoSEQ multiplex PCR; TCRdb keeps only in-frame clonotypes and omits some of them. The repertoire consists of approximately 130,000 clones, with around 77% occurring once and the leading ten covering about 10%. Sequencing used peripheral blood. This TCR was recovered from a human donor in a cohort sampled during active COVID-19.

Here the CDR3 reads CATSRSGTLADTQYF. As DNA, the CDR3 is TGTGCCACCAGCAGAAGTGGGACATTGGCAGATACGCAGTATTTT. This rearrangement joins TRBV15 to TRBJ2-3; TRBD1 might be the D (6 bases). Deletions cut 2 bases from V and 4 bases from J, with 13 bases between. Germline lookup yields CDR1 LNHNV and CDR2 YYDKDF (reference sequence). The CDR3 loop spans 15 amino acids. Together with reference TRBV15 and TRBJ2-3, the CDR3 gives the full variable domain: DAMVIQNPRYQVTQFGKPVTLSCSQTLNHNVMYWYQQKSSQAPKLLFHYYDKDFNNEADTPDNFQSRRPNTSFCFLDIRSPGLGDTAMYLCATSRSGTLADTQYFGPGTRLTVL.